This TCR beta chain comes out of a study of regulatory T cells in long-lasting Graves disease. Specified time point: newly diagnosed GD, antithyroid drugs for less than 3 months. After RNA was extracted from PBMCs, the TCR library was made from it. The TCR beta library used iRepertoire HTBI primers with Arm-PCR amplification of CDR3. TCRdb re-called the multiplex PCR reads with MiXCR, one entry per CDR3 protein. The sample holds over 500,000 distinct CDR3 sequences, under 20% seen once. V was clipped by 2 bases and J by 11 bases, with 16 bases between them. Germline values: CDR1 DFQATT, CDR2 SNEGSKA (reference sequence). The CDR3 is made up of 13 amino acids. Findings and limits, study-wide: TRBV28, TRBJ1-2 and TRBJ2-5 emerged as the favored segments in persistent disease.

This clonotype was seen at least ten times. Its antigen remains unknown. In addition, the sample was reused for a study of T cells in Graves' hyperthyroidism and ophthalmopathy. Turning to that study: Blood also contained most expanded thyroid clonotypes above 0.001. From stable hyperthyroidism, ophthalmopathy was separated by a 13 V-J model.

The TCR originated in a woman in her 30s with Graves disease. The rearrangement joins TRBV20-1 to TRBJ1-5; D might be TRBD1 (6 bases). This specimen was peripheral blood mononuclear cells (PBMCs), taken at new diagnosis, from a patient treated with antithyroid drugs. CDR3 sequence (DNA): TGCAGTGCTAGACCGACAGGTCCTTGGACCCAGCATTTT. Translation: CSARPTGPWTQHF.